These 22 T cell receptor beta chains originate from one sample sequenced in a study of Graves' ophthalmopathy and Graves' hyperthyroidism. Using RNA transcripts, the TCR beta CDR3 regions were amplified. Scientists carried out first-round RT-PCR using HTBI primers and then a second-round multiplex PCR. From the multiplex PCR reads, TCRdb called clonotypes with MiXCR, one entry per CDR3 protein. The repertoire holds over 500,000 distinct CDR3 sequences, 22% seen once, with roughly 6.9% in the top ten. Sequenced: peripheral blood. The receptors shown here come from a woman aged 18 to 35 with stable Graves' hyperthyroidism. Some clones in this sample may be carry-over from other donors' samples.

This clonotype has at least ten counts. The rearrangement joins TRBV25-1 to TRBJ2-2; 10 bases fit TRBD1. J was trimmed by 0 bases and V by 6 bases; bases with no gene match: 7. CDR1 and CDR2 (germline): MGHDK, SYGVNS. This CDR3 has 17 amino acids. The CDR3 region has the DNA TGTGCCAGCAGCCTCCCCGGGACAGGGGCGAACACCGGGGAGCTGTTTTTT. The encoded protein is CASSLPGTGANTGELFF.

CDR3 in amino acids: CASAPTYGSSGNTIYF. The CDR3 nucleotides read TGTGCCAGCGCCCCGACGTACGGCAGCTCTGGAAACACCATATATTTT. V gene TRBV12-3 or TRBV12-4 combines with J gene TRBJ1-3; D unclear. The length of the CDR3 is 16 residues. Deletions cut 8 bases from V and 0 bases from J, with 17 bases between.

This clonotype was recorded at least ten times. The rearrangement joins TRBV6-1 to TRBJ2-7; no clear D gene. This CDR3 contains 13 residues. Between the trimmed V and J ends, which lost 8 bases and 2 bases, there was a span of 13 bases. The V gene's germline CDR1 is MNHNS and CDR2 SASEGT. The CDR3 protein is CASGRGEPYEQYF. The CDR3 nucleotides are TGTGCCAGCGGAAGAGGAGAACCCTACGAGCAGTACTTC.

This clonotype was detected ten times or more. V usage is TRBV6-1 and J usage is TRBJ1-2; D uncertain. The CDR3 runs 12 residues. The germline V gene has CDR1 MNHNS and CDR2 SASEGT. Trimming removed 6 bases at V and 8 bases at J, with 13 bases between. The CDR3 DNA sequence: TGTGCCAGCAGCACCTCAGGATTCGGCTACACCTTC. It codes for CASSTSGFGYTF.

There are many counts of this clonotype. V usage is TRBV6-1 and J usage is TRBJ2-7; D not certain. CDR1 MNHNS and CDR2 SASEGT come from the germline V gene. Trimming removed 4 bases from V and 6 bases from J, with 16 bases in between. This CDR3 spans 14 amino acids. The CDR3 DNA reads TGTGCCAGCAGTGTGGGTCAGCCCTTTCCCGAGCAGTACTTC. Protein: CASSVGQPFPEQYF.

This clonotype was counted a few times. The V gene is TRBV28, the J gene TRBJ1-1, with D unresolved. This CDR3 region has 13 residues. Germline V CDR1 and CDR2: MDHEN, SYDVKM. V dropped 10 bases and J dropped 1 base, with 13 bases sitting between them. Here the CDR3 DNA reads TGTGCCACTACTGGGGATGGGAACACTGAAGCTTTCTTT. It specifies CATTGDGNTEAFF.

Ten or more counts support this clonotype. The gene calls are TRBV11-2 and TRBJ1-6, with D perhaps matching TRBD1 (6 bases). The CDR3 consists of 15 residues. V was shortened by 2 bases and J by 6 bases, with 11 bases between the two germline ends. Germline V CDR1 and CDR2: SGHAT, FQNNGV. CDR3 loop: CASSLMRGANSPLHF. The CDR3 DNA is TGTGCCAGCAGCTTAATGCGGGGGGCTAATTCACCCCTCCACTTT.

V gene TRBV10-1 combines with J gene TRBJ2-7, with D possibly TRBD2 on 5 matching bases. The V gene lost 2 bases and the J gene lost 3 bases, with 14 bases spanning the gap. Germline V gene lookup returns CDR1 WNHNN and CDR2 SYGVQD (reference sequence). The CDR3 has 15 residues. The CDR3 is CASSENPEAGYEQYF. The CDR3 DNA reads as TGCGCCAGCAGTGAGAATCCAGAGGCGGGCTACGAGCAGTACTTC.

The rearrangement links TRBV6-5 to TRBJ1-2; D perhaps matches TRBD1 (6 bases). CDR1 is MNHEY and CDR2 is SVGAGI in the germline V gene. V lost 3 bases to trimming and J lost 6 bases, with 14 bases between them. The CDR3 runs to 14 residues. The CDR3 DNA is TGTGCCAGCAGTTATGAACAGGGTTGGAATGGCTACACCTTC. Its protein product is CASSYEQGWNGYTF.

This clonotype was seen at least ten times. The chain combines TRBV4-2 with TRBJ1-1; tentative D call: TRBD1 (6 bases). Trimming pared 4 bases from V and 9 bases from J, leaving 24 bases between. The CDR3 loop spans 16 amino acids. Looked up from germline, CDR1 is LGHNA and CDR2 is YNFKEQ. In nucleotides, the CDR3 is TGTGCCAGCAGCCTCCCGGGGGAGGGGGGTTGGCTAAAAGCTTTCTTT. It codes for CASSLPGEGGWLKAFF.

At least ten counts were recorded for this clonotype. V and J are TRBV3-1 and TRBJ2-5; 14 positions agree with TRBD2. In germline, CDR1 is LGHDT, CDR2 YNNKEL (reference sequence). There are 16 residues in the CDR3. V shed 6 bases and J 0 bases; nucleotides not matched to a gene: 3. CDR3 protein: CASSRTSGGYQETQYF. The CDR3 DNA reads TGTGCCAGCAGTCGGACTAGCGGGGGGTACCAAGAGACCCAGTACTTC.

This chain joins TRBV2 and TRBJ1-1, with a possible D match to TRBD1 (6 bases). This CDR3 contains 15 residues. The ends were cut back, 4 bases at V and 4 bases at J, with 16 bases in the middle. In germline, CDR1 is SNHLY, CDR2 FYNNEI. In nucleotides, the CDR3 is TGTGCCAGCAGTGGGATTTGGGCAGGGGCCACTGAAGCTTTCTTT. Residues: CASSGIWAGATEAFF.

This clonotype was detected many times. The chain links TRBV4-1 to TRBJ1-1, with 11 bases fitting TRBD1. This CDR3 is built from 15 residues. V dropped 1 base and J dropped 8; count of bases not matched to a gene: 6. The germline gives CDR1 MGHRA, CDR2 YSYEKL. This CDR3 is CASSQAGQGEKEAFF. CDR3 coding DNA: TGCGCCAGCAGCCAAGCGGGACAGGGGGAAAAGGAAGCTTTCTTT.

The rearrangement uses TRBV7-3 and TRBJ2-5; D gene ambiguous. CDR1 is SGHTA and CDR2 is FQGTGA in the germline V gene. This CDR3 is built from 13 residues. The V and J ends lost 3 bases and 2 bases respectively, with 7 bases between them. CDR3 sequence (DNA): TGTGCCAGCAGCTTCCTGCCTCAAGAGACCCAGTACTTC. Protein: CASSFLPQETQYF.

This clonotype was seen repeatedly, ten times or more. The chain recombines TRBV30 with TRBJ1-2, with 8 bases identical to TRBD1. Trimming at V came to 3 bases and at J to 4 bases, leaving 4 bases not matched to a gene. The CDR3 runs to 13 residues. Germline lookup yields CDR1 GTSNPN and CDR2 SVGIG (reference sequence). In nucleotides, the CDR3 is TGTGCCTGGAGACAGGGGGAAAGCTATGGCTACACCTTC. It translates to CAWRQGESYGYTF.

This clonotype was seen at least ten times. J is TRBJ1-6 and V is TRBV9; a possible D gene is TRBD1 (5 bases). V was clipped by 4 bases and J by 7 bases, with 12 bases between them. Germline loops: CDR1 SGDLS, CDR2 YYNGEE. CDR3 length: 14 amino acids. CDR3 region: CASSQGPSNSPLHF. CDR3 bases: TGTGCCAGCAGCCAGGGACCTAGCAATTCACCCCTCCACTTT.

Comments on this clonotype: This clone may be a read error of a much larger clone one base away. The CDR3 DNA reads TGTGCCAGCACAGGGAAAAACATTAAGTACTTC. This translates into CASTGKNIKYF. The chain links TRBV6-1 to TRBJ2-4; D might be TRBD1 (5 bases). The CDR3 has 11 amino acids. Germline V gene data show CDR1 as MNHNS and CDR2 as SASEGT.

This clonotype was seen at least ten times. The chain has TRBV4-1 and TRBJ1-5, with D unresolved. Deletions cut 0 bases from V and 4 bases from J, with 10 bases between. CDR1 and CDR2 from the germline V gene are MGHRA and YSYEKL. The CDR3 consists of 15 residues. CDR3 protein: CASSQDGMWNQPQHF. DNA for the CDR3: TGCGCCAGCAGCCAAGATGGGATGTGGAATCAGCCCCAGCATTTT.

This clonotype came up many times. The J gene is TRBJ1-2, the V gene TRBV6-5; tentative D call: TRBD1 (6 bases). The CDR3 consists of 14 residues. Trimming removed 1 base from V and 4 bases from J, with 10 bases in between. CDR1 MNHEY and CDR2 SVGAGI come from the germline V gene. CDR3 loop: CASSYLQGLYGYTF. The DNA for the CDR3 is TGTGCCAGCAGTTACTTACAGGGACTCTATGGCTACACCTTC.

This clonotype was counted ten times or more. The rearrangement joins TRBV20-1 to TRBJ1-5, with TRBD1 as a possible D gene (5 bases). Germline lookup yields CDR1 DFQATT and CDR2 SNEGSKA (reference sequence). The CDR3 is made up of 14 amino acids. V was pared by 5 bases and J by 5 bases, with 16 bases between. CDR3 coding DNA: TGCAGTGCTGGGGGAGGGAAAGGGGATCAGCCCCAGCATTTT. It translates to CSAGGGKGDQPQHF.

This clonotype was picked up many times. The rearrangement links TRBV4-2 to TRBJ2-7; D is unresolved. Germline values: CDR1 LGHNA, CDR2 YNFKEQ. V gave up 1 base and J gave up 2 bases, with 9 bases separating them. The CDR3 is 14 residues long. In nucleotides, the CDR3 is TGTGCCAGCAGCCAAGCTGGCCTAGCCTACGAGCAGTACTTC. Its protein product is CASSQAGLAYEQYF.

At least ten counts were recorded for this clonotype. The rearrangement uses TRBV30 and TRBJ2-6; the D gene is possibly TRBD2 (5 bases). CDR1 and CDR2 (germline): GTSNPN, SVGIG (reference sequence). The V end lost 0 bases, the J end lost 2 bases, and 5 bases lay between the germline ends. The CDR3 has 14 amino acids. In DNA form, the CDR3 reads TGTGCCTGGAGTGTAGCGGCTGGGGCCAACGTCCTGACTTTC. Residues: CAWSVAAGANVLTF.